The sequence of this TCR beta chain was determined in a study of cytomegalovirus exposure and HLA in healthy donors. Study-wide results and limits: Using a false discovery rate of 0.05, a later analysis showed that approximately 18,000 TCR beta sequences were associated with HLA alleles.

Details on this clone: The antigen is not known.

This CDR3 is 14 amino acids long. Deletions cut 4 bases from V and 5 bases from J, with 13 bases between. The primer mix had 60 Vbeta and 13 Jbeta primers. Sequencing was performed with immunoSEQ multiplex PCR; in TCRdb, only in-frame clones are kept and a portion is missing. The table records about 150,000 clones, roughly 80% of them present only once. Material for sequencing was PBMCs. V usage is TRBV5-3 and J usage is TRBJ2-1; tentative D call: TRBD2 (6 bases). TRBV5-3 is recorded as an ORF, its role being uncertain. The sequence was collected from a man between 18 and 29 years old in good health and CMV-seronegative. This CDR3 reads CARSPGTQNNEQFF. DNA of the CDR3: TGTGCCAGAAGCCCCGGGACTCAAAACAATGAGCAGTTCTTC.